Each of the 6 T cell receptor beta chains below was sequenced from the same sample in a study of molecular identifiers for immune sequencing clone quantification. TCRdb called the PCR reads again in MiXCR, with one record for every CDR3 protein. The sample lists 550,000 to 750,000 distinct CDR3 sequences, approximately 20% seen once, with around 0.9% in the top ten. The sequencing sample was made of naive CD8+ T cells from blood, with Jurkat cell RNA spiked in. Stated subset: FACS-sorted CD8+CD4-CCR7+CD45RA+ naive T cells. Every receptor here comes from a human donor in good health. Some libraries in this study had Jurkat cell RNA spiked in.

This clonotype was counted many times. The V gene is TRBV5-1, the J gene TRBJ1-1, with D uncertain. The CDR3 totals 15 residues. Looked up from germline, CDR1 is SGHRS and CDR2 is YFSETQ. V was shortened by 0 bases and J by 0 bases, with 9 bases between the two germline ends. The CDR3 DNA reads as TGCGCCAGCAGCTTGGAGGTGGCCTTGAACACTGAAGCTTTCTTT. Its translation is CASSLEVALNTEAFF.

The V and J genes are TRBV27 and TRBJ1-2; D possibly corresponds to TRBD1 (6 bases). Trimming left V 4 bases short and J 4 bases short, with 10 bases between. Per germline, CDR1 MNHEY and CDR2 SMNVEV (reference sequence). CDR3 size: 13 residues. In DNA, the CDR3 is TGTGCCAGCAGTTCTAGGGGGGGCTATGGCTACACCTTC. It encodes CASSSRGGYGYTF.

This clonotype appeared many times. V is TRBV28 and J is TRBJ1-5, with D possibly matching TRBD1 (6 bases). V was trimmed by 1 base and J by 1 base, leaving 11 bases between them. The CDR3 sequence is 16 residues long. Germline V gives CDR1 MDHEN, CDR2 SYDVKM. The CDR3 spells CASSLLSDRSNQPQHF. The CDR3 DNA follows: TGTGCCAGCAGTTTATTAAGCGACAGGAGCAATCAGCCCCAGCATTTT.

Notes on this clonotype: A much more abundant neighbour one base away suggests this may be a read error. J is TRBJ2-7 and V is TRBV13; D ambiguous. The ends were cut back, 4 bases at V and 6 bases at J, with 19 bases in the middle. The germline CDR1 and CDR2 sequences are PRHDT and FYEKMQ (reference sequence). The length of the CDR3 is 15 residues. DNA of the CDR3: TGTGCCAGCAGCTCCTCCCGGGTCGGGTTCGGCGAGCAGTACTTC. Amino acid sequence: CASSSSRVGFGEQYF.

About this clonotype itself: Since a much larger clone is just one base distant, this may be a read error. This rearrangement joins TRBV10-3 to TRBJ1-1; TRBD1 matches at 8 bases. Germline V gene sequence: CDR1 ENHRY, CDR2 SYGVKD. The CDR3 spans 13 residues. The V gene end was trimmed by 5 bases and the J gene end by 4 bases; junction bases not matched to a gene: 3. CDR3 in amino acids: CAISQGAGTEAFF. The CDR3 DNA reads as TGTGCCATCAGTCAGGGGGCGGGCACTGAAGCTTTCTTT.

This clonotype appeared many times. This rearrangement joins TRBV7-9 to TRBJ2-3; 11 bases line up with TRBD1. Trimming cost V 2 bases and J 4 bases; bases outside gene matches: 5. In germline, CDR1 is SEHNR, CDR2 FQNEAQ (reference sequence). This CDR3 contains 16 residues. The CDR3 nucleotides are TGTGCCAGCAGCTTACCAGGACAGGGGGCCGCAGATACGCAGTATTTT. This encodes CASSLPGQGAADTQYF.